The sequence of this T cell receptor (beta chain) was determined in a study of blood T cells in healthy people across ages. V trimming: 2 bases; J trimming: 9 bases; junction bases outside the gene matches: 7. Germline CDR1 is LNHDA and CDR2 is SQIVND (reference sequence). The CDR3 extends over 14 amino acids. The use of a sample-barcoded 5' primer and a J-beta primer mix characterized a second PCR of roughly 6 to 12 cycles. TCRdb re-called the 5' RACE reads with MiXCR, one entry per CDR3 protein. The sample records roughly 560,000 distinct CDR3 sequences, 24% being singletons. The data also belong to a second study, concerning T cells of mothers and their children. That investigation notes: It was through the M1S primer of the second PCR that sample barcodes and 2-4 random nucleotides were added.

Sequenced sample: blood. The origin of this receptor is a boy aged 5-17 years in good health. V usage is TRBV19 and J usage is TRBJ2-1; TRBD2 aligns across 7 bases. CDR3 in amino acids: CASSILAEWSEQFF. DNA of the CDR3: TGTGCCAGTAGTATACTAGCGGAATGGAGTGAGCAGTTCTTC.